This entry features one T cell receptor beta chain sequence. Its cognate antigen is unknown. This entry is derived from a study of shared clonotypes between healthy human individuals. Study summary: Ranging from 18 to 49 in age, donors were two women and a few men. For every donor, three CD4 naive, three CD4 memory, two CD8 naive and one CD8 memory plates were used.

Naive CD8 isolation took CD45RO-negative cells positively selected for CCR7 and excluded terminally differentiated effector memory CD45RA+ cells. Overall study findings and caveats: Memory subsets had estimated richness that was generally smaller than that of naive subsets.

This CDR3 has 15 residues. Germline loops: CDR1 MNHEY, CDR2 SMNVEV (reference sequence). Trimming left V 3 bases short and J 2 bases short, with 14 bases between. This table comes from immunoSEQ multiplex PCR, and its TCRdb copy is limited to in-frame clones, with some not included. The sample records around 550,000 clones, 85% to 95% being singletons. This TCR was sampled from a woman aged 25 to 39 in good health. The specimen was naive CD8+ T cells sorted from blood. V is TRBV27 and J is TRBJ2-7; D perhaps matches TRBD1 (6 bases). The CDR3 region is CASSLVRQVPYEQYF. The DNA of the CDR3 is TGTGCCAGCAGTTTGGTGAGACAGGTCCCCTACGAGCAGTACTTC.